These 17 T cell receptor beta chains came from one sample sequenced in a study of blood T cells in healthy people across ages (dated by TCRdb to 2013 to 2016). Library method: 5' RACE. Sequencing was carried out with an Illumina HiSeq 2500. The second PCR ran for roughly 7 to 12 cycles and used a J-beta primer mix along with a sample-barcoded 5' primer. The public reads were run again by TCRdb, first through fastp at Q25 and then through MiXCR, and only productive beta chains were kept. Records with the same CDR3 protein are collapsed into one entry carrying the most frequent genes and DNA. Present in this sample are under 1,100,000 distinct CDR3 sequences, almost 25% of which were seen just once. Around 0.75% of the sample goes to the ten largest clones. These data also featured in a second study, about T cells of mothers and their children.

The sample comprised blood. Receptors were obtained from a girl aged 2-10 years in good health.

The chain has TRBV14 and TRBJ2-5; D unclear. Looked up from germline, CDR1 is SGHDN and CDR2 is FVKESK. V was trimmed by 2 bases and J by 5 bases, leaving 9 bases between them. The CDR3 sequence is 13 residues long. CDR3 in DNA: TGTGCCAGCAGCCAATTAGATGATGAGACCCAGTACTTC. Translating it yields CASSQLDDETQYF.

This clonotype was counted a few times. CDR3 loop: CASGLPWTGDNEQFF. DNA of the CDR3: TGTGCTAGTGGTTTGCCCTGGACAGGGGACAATGAGCAGTTCTTC. This chain uses TRBV12-5 with TRBJ2-1; 9 bases are a match to TRBD1. This CDR3 spans 15 amino acids. V lost 2 bases, J lost 5 bases, and 4 bases stayed unmatched. The germline V gene has CDR1 LGHNT and CDR2 FRNRAP.

The gene calls are TRBV5-1 and TRBJ2-7, with 9 bases aligning to TRBD1. The trim removed 1 base at V and 4 bases at J, leaving 9 bases unmatched. CDR1 and CDR2 from the germline V gene are SGHRS and YFSETQ. CDR3 length: 16 amino acids. CDR3: CASSLSPDRGLYEQYF. The CDR3 DNA follows: TGCGCCAGCAGCTTGAGTCCGGACAGGGGTTTGTACGAGCAGTACTTC.

This chain connects TRBV12-3 or TRBV12-4 to TRBJ2-3; D might be TRBD1 (5 bases). Trimming took off 3 bases at V and 4 bases at J, with 14 bases between the two ends. The CDR3 covers 15 residues. The DNA for the CDR3 is TGTGCCAGCAGTTTTGGACGAGACAGCTCAGATACGCAGTATTTT. It specifies CASSFGRDSSDTQYF.

The gene calls are TRBV12-3 or TRBV12-4 and TRBJ2-2; possibly TRBD2 for D (6 bases). Between the trimmed V and J ends, which lost 5 bases and 8 bases, there was a span of 15 bases. The CDR3 covers 14 residues. The CDR3: CASSPPSRGGELFF. The DNA of the CDR3 is TGTGCCAGCAGTCCCCCATCTCGGGGGGGGGAGCTGTTTTTT.

The rearrangement links TRBV7-3 to TRBJ2-5, with TRBD2 as a possible D gene (6 bases). Per germline, CDR1 SGHTA and CDR2 FQGTGA. Trimming shortened V by 5 bases and J by 3 bases, and 16 bases separated the two germline ends. CDR3 length equals 15 residues. The CDR3 protein is CASSPRGGGEETQYF. The CDR3 DNA is TGTGCCAGCAGCCCCCGGGGCGGAGGGGAAGAGACCCAGTACTTC.

The rearrangement joins TRBV7-9 to TRBJ2-5; D unresolved. The tail of the sequence fits TRBJ2-7 better, so the J call may be wrong. The CDR3 is made up of 13 amino acids. Germline CDR1 SEHNR, CDR2 FQNEAQ (reference sequence). The CDR3 is CASRMTASYEQYF. The CDR3 coding sequence is TGTGCCAGCAGGATGACGGCCTCCTACGAGCAGTACTTC.

There are a few counts of this clonotype. At one end, the junction sequence differs from germline, possibly due to a read error. This sequence joins TRBV28 and TRBJ2-5; D is unclear. The CDR3 contains 16 residues. The germline gives CDR1 MDHEN, CDR2 SYDVKM. The CDR3 sequence is CASSLLLGKSQETQYF. The CDR3 DNA reads as TGTGCCAGCAGCTTATTGCTAGGGAAGAGTCAAGAGACCCAGTACTTC.

The gene calls are TRBV6-2 or TRBV6-3 and TRBJ1-6, with D unclear. V gave up 8 bases and J gave up 8 bases, with 16 bases separating them. The CDR3 has 14 amino acids. Germline V gene sequence: CDR1 MNHEY, CDR2 SVGEGT. For the CDR3, the DNA is TGTGCCAGCCAGGCCGGGCACCTGGATTCACCCCTCCACTTT. It translates to CASQAGHLDSPLHF.

A few counts support this clonotype. The germline gene is not matched at one end of the junction; a read error may be the cause. The V call is TRBV6-2 or TRBV6-3, the J call TRBJ2-3, with TRBD2 identical over 12 bases. The germline V gene has CDR1 MNHEY and CDR2 SVGEGT. The CDR3 consists of 17 residues. In DNA form, the CDR3 reads TGTGCCAGCAGCCCCTACCTGGGACTAGCGGGCACAGGTACGCAGTATTTT. Encoded protein: CASSPYLGLAGTGTQYF.

The chain is built from TRBV7-9 and TRBJ2-5, with D possibly being TRBD1 or TRBD2 (5 bases each). The J call may be mistaken, given a closer DNA end match to TRBJ2-7. The CDR3 is 15 residues long. Germline values: CDR1 SEHNR, CDR2 FQNEAQ (reference sequence). The DNA for the CDR3 is TGTGCCAGCAGCTCCCACCTTTCAAGAGGGACCGAGCAGTACTTC. Translating gives CASSSHLSRGTEQYF.

V and J are TRBV15 and TRBJ2-3; the D is unclear. The length of the CDR3 is 14 residues. Trimming removed 0 bases from V and 2 bases from J, with 6 bases in between. Looked up from germline, CDR1 is LNHNV and CDR2 is YYDKDF (reference sequence). CDR3 region: CATSREKDTDTQYF. The DNA for the CDR3 is TGTGCCACCAGCAGAGAGAAGGACACAGATACGCAGTATTTT.

This clonotype appeared a few times. At one end, the junction sequence differs from germline, possibly due to a read error. The chain is built from TRBV12-3 or TRBV12-4 and TRBJ2-2; possible D gene TRBD2, 6 bases. The CDR3 is 15 residues long. In DNA, the CDR3 is TGTGCCAGCAGTTCTACCCGGGTCATCACCGGGGGGCTGTTTTTT. Its protein product is CASSSTRVITGGLFF.

The V gene is TRBV29-1, the J gene TRBJ2-5; the match to TRBD2 covers 8 bases. Gene TRBJ2-1 matches the end of the DNA better, so the J call may be wrong. The CDR3 sequence is 11 residues long. CDR1 SQVTM and CDR2 ANQGSEA come from the germline V gene. Here the CDR3 reads CSTGGPNEQFF. In DNA, the CDR3 is TGCAGCACGGGAGGGCCCAATGAGCAGTTCTTC.

The gene calls are TRBV5-5 and TRBJ1-5, with D possibly matching TRBD1 (5 bases). CDR1 is SGHKS, CDR2 YYEKEE, per germline (reference sequence). The V end was cut by 0 bases, the J end by 5 bases, with 9 bases between. The CDR3 has 14 amino acids. As DNA, the CDR3 is TGTGCCAGCAGCTTGGATTTGGGGGATCAGCCCCAGCATTTT. Protein sequence: CASSLDLGDQPQHF.

This clonotype has just a few counts. V usage is TRBV9 and J usage is TRBJ1-1, with D tentatively TRBD1 (6 bases). Germline-derived CDR1 and CDR2 are SGDLS and YYNGEE. V lost 3 bases and J 6 bases, leaving 15 bases between the germline ends. The CDR3 has 14 residues. CDR3 bases: TGTGCCAGCAGCGGGGCAGGGGAACAAGCTGAAGCTTTCTTT. Its protein is CASSGAGEQAEAFF.

This clonotype has more than one count but fewer than ten. V is TRBV11-1 and J is TRBJ2-7, with D hard to call. Trimming stripped 2 bases from V and 4 bases from J, with 12 bases between. Germline CDR1 reads SGHAT; CDR2 reads FQDESV (reference sequence). The CDR3 has 14 residues. Here the CDR3 DNA reads TGTGCCAGCAGCTTAATGGGTCACACTTACGAGCAGTACTTC. The encoded protein is CASSLMGHTYEQYF.